A selection of T cell receptor beta chains follows, all from one sample in a study of spatial heterogeneity in lung cancer. TCRdb redid the calling of the 5' RACE reads with MiXCR, one entry per CDR3 protein. The table has roughly 120,000 distinct CDR3 sequences, less than 15% seen once. The sequences come from PBMCs, collected at follow-up. The source is a male donor with early-stage non-small cell lung cancer. Each CDR3 is given without its conserved first and last residue.

length | V | CDR3
14 | TRBV5-1 | ASSFSGGASYNEQF
15 | TRBV10-3 | AISDPGPRYNNQPQH
13 | TRBV2 | ASSDADRYNSPLH
12 | TRBV7-6 | ASSLRPQGREAF
14 | TRBV6-2/TRBV6-3 | ASSYSPGQGRIEAF
10 | TRBV11-2 | ASSVGQPEAF
17 | TRBV14 | ASSYSGTGFISRVTEAF
13 | TRBV2 | ASSDPRKGNQPQH
13 | TRBV27 | ASSPGGALNTEAF
13 | TRBV5-1 | ASSFDPGVGDEQF
14 | TRBV5-1 | ASSLVSGRNSAEAF
13 | TRBV7-2 | ASSLISGANYGYT
13 | TRBV9 | ASSYSGSSYNEQF
15 | TRBV21-1 | ASSKVVTGAGANVLT
11 | TRBV4-2 | ASSAFDRVEQY
13 | TRBV5-1 | ASSLNGGPVDTQY
14 | TRBV7-8 | ASSLAGGGNNQPQH
14 | TRBV11-2 | ASRTSLWRSYNEQF
9 | TRBV6-6 | ASSYSGFQH
11 | TRBV2 | ASSVNRTPGYT
9 | TRBV7-9 | GLDFTGELF
11 | TRBV28 | ASSLDRVYEQY
11 | TRBV20-1 | SAREGVNSPLH
12 | TRBV7-9 | ASPPQGSTDTQY
12 | TRBV7-3 | ASKVRGSTGELF
15 | TRBV6-2/TRBV6-3 | ASSYSGRTGSTYEQY
11 | TRBV4-3 | ASSQLVNTEAF
13 | TRBV19 | ASSMGLGGSETQY
13 | TRBV5-1 | ASSARTGGADEQF
10 | TRBV18 | ASSSQGNTIY
11 | TRBV24-1 | ATRGVILDTQY
11 | TRBV28 | ASSPTRAYGYT
16 | TRBV4-1 | ASSQVLETRMNTGELF
15 | TRBV2 | ASSEGREPYSNQPQH
10 | TRBV7-2 | ASSQGGDTQY
10 | TRBV6-6 | ASSPTANVLT
12 | TRBV29-1 | SVIAGQLSYEQY
13 | TRBV12-3/TRBV12-4 | ASSFSGGALGEQF
13 | TRBV11-2 | ASSQLAGGYNEQF
13 | TRBV12-3/TRBV12-4 | ASSRQGPLSNEQF
12 | TRBV12-3/TRBV12-4 | ASSLPGAPSTQY
13 | TRBV20-1 | SARGLAGLTDTQY
17 | TRBV19 | ASSILFDYSLKGANVLT
12 | TRBV11-1 | ASSYDGNNYEQY
13 | TRBV5-5 | ASSFVRGVNERQF
13 | TRBV5-1 | ASSLTGITSYEQY
15 | TRBV11-2 | ASSSSPGSGDTDTQY
13 | TRBV10-3 | AISENQGANSPLH
12 | TRBV10-3 | AISAQTRKNGAF
11 | TRBV4-1 | ASSALQGLPQH
11 | TRBV29-1 | SVELPGREKLF
11 | TRBV15 | ATSYRVTYEQY